This T cell receptor (beta chain) was sequenced during a study of cytomegalovirus exposure and HLA in healthy donors. Details on this clone: Its specificity is not known.

The PCR was carried out with 60 Vbeta primers and 13 Jbeta primers. Only in-frame clones appear in the TCRdb table, and some are missing; sequencing was by immunoSEQ multiplex PCR. The sample yields 250,000 to 300,000 clones, about nine tenths seen once. Study-wide results and limits: TCR beta V segments were, for the most part, productive about 87% or about 30% of the time in an earlier analysis. TCR sequences were mostly rare, though some public TCRs occurred in many donors.

The CDR3 extends over 11 amino acids. Trimming removed 4 bases at V and 7 bases at J, with 10 bases between. Germline values: CDR1 DFQATT, CDR2 SNEGSKA (reference sequence). The sequence was collected from a girl aged 2-10 years in good health and CMV-seronegative. Material for sequencing was PBMCs. This chain joins TRBV20-1 and TRBJ2-5; D remains unclear. CDR3 sequence reads: CSAIQYGTQYF. The CDR3 nucleotides read TGCAGTGCTATCCAATACGGGACCCAGTACTTC.